Listed below are T cell receptor beta chains from one sample, sequenced in a study of Ad26.COV2.S vaccination and SARS-CoV-2 variants. Method: immunoSEQ multiplex PCR; TCRdb's copy keeps in-frame clones and lacks some. The sample includes around 300,000 clones, roughly 90% of them seen just once. The source was peripheral blood, collected in a trial of Ad26.COV2.S vaccine versus placebo. Receptors were obtained from a person aged 18 to 59 who received the Ad26.COV2.S COVID-19 vaccine or a placebo. The CDR3 runs from the conserved cysteine through the conserved F or W. Fields, in order: CDR3 protein, CDR3 DNA, clone size, D gene, V gene, J gene. The D gene is left open where the match is weak. A clone size is listed for some rows: how often the clone was seen (once, few, many), or a class if it is expanded.

CDR3: CASSMEGQGRSPLHF
DNA: TGTGCCAGTAGTATGGAGGGACAGGGTCGTTCACCCCTCCACTTT
size: .
D: TRBD1
V: TRBV19
J: TRBJ1-6

CDR3: CASSFRGRDQPQHF
DNA: TGTGCCAGCAGCTTCAGGGGGAGGGATCAGCCCCAGCATTTT
size: .
D: TRBD1
V: TRBV5-6
J: TRBJ1-5

CDR3: CASSLGWADTQYF
DNA: TGCGCCAGCAGCTTGGGGTGGGCAGATACGCAGTATTTT
size: .
D: .
V: TRBV5-1
J: TRBJ2-3

CDR3: CASSSAVITDTQYF
DNA: TGTGCCAGTAGTTCAGCGGTGATCACAGATACGCAGTATTTT
size: .
D: .
V: TRBV19
J: TRBJ2-3

CDR3: CASSLASSGGTYNEQFF
DNA: TGTGCCAGCAGCTTAGCCTCTAGCGGGGGTACCTACAATGAGCAGTTCTTC
size: once
D: TRBD2
V: TRBV7-6
J: TRBJ2-1

CDR3: CASSPPQGAGSYNEQFF
DNA: TGTGCCAGCTCACCACCTCAGGGGGCAGGGTCCTACAATGAGCAGTTCTTC
size: .
D: TRBD1
V: TRBV18
J: TRBJ2-1

CDR3: CASSKVIDSLDRRLYSNQPQHF
DNA: TGTGCCAGCAGCAAAGTGATTGACAGTCTGGACCGCCGCTTGTATAGCAATCAGCCCCAGCATTTT
size: .
D: .
V: TRBV21-1
J: TRBJ1-5

CDR3: CASSLEGSVKLFF
DNA: TGTGCCAGCAGCTTGGAAGGGAGCGTAAAACTGTTTTTT
size: .
D: .
V: TRBV5-4
J: TRBJ1-4

CDR3: CASSQVGTGVDFTGELFF
DNA: TGCGCCAGCAGCCAAGTTGGTACAGGGGTGGATTTTACCGGGGAGCTGTTTTTT
size: .
D: TRBD1
V: TRBV4-3
J: TRBJ2-2

CDR3: CASSPKGFYEQYF
DNA: TGTGCCAGCTCACCAAAGGGGTTCTACGAGCAGTACTTC
size: .
D: .
V: TRBV18
J: TRBJ2-7

CDR3: CASRVGTEAFF
DNA: TGTGCCAGCAGGGTAGGGACTGAAGCTTTCTTT
size: .
D: .
V: TRBV6-5
J: TRBJ1-1

CDR3: CASSQDRVTGNTIYF
DNA: TGCGCCAGCAGCCAAGACAGGGTAACTGGAAACACCATATATTTT
size: .
D: .
V: TRBV4-3
J: TRBJ1-3

CDR3: CALDRGNNQPQHF
DNA: TGTGCCTTAGACAGGGGCAACAATCAGCCCCAGCATTTT
size: .
D: TRBD1
V: TRBV30
J: TRBJ1-5

CDR3: CASTIQGARNTEAFF
DNA: TGTGCCAGTACCATTCAGGGGGCGCGGAACACTGAAGCTTTCTTT
size: .
D: TRBD1
V: TRBV19
J: TRBJ1-1

CDR3: CASSQDRGGHVTSTDTQYF
DNA: TGTGCCAGCAGCCAAGATAGGGGGGGACATGTTACTAGCACAGATACGCAGTATTTT
size: .
D: .
V: TRBV3-1/TRBV3-2
J: TRBJ2-3

CDR3: CASFSGALIMNTEAFF
DNA: TGTGCCAGCTTTTCCGGGGCCTTAATCATGAACACTGAAGCTTTCTTT
size: .
D: .
V: TRBV2
J: TRBJ1-1

CDR3: CASSGGHNSYEQYF
DNA: TGCGCCAGCAGCGGGGGTCACAATTCCTACGAGCAGTACTTC
size: once
D: .
V: TRBV5-1
J: TRBJ2-7

CDR3: CAISDGGLTEAFF
DNA: TGTGCCATCAGTGATGGGGGTCTGACTGAAGCTTTCTTT
size: .
D: .
V: TRBV10-3
J: TRBJ1-1

CDR3: CAIRVTGTLSYNEQFF
DNA: TGTGCCATCAGAGTAACAGGGACTCTCTCCTACAATGAGCAGTTCTTC
size: .
D: .
V: TRBV10-3
J: TRBJ2-1

CDR3: CASSSGWGSTDTQYF
DNA: TGTGCCAGCAGTAGCGGGTGGGGTAGCACAGATACGCAGTATTTT
size: .
D: .
V: TRBV6-2/TRBV6-3
J: TRBJ2-3

CDR3: CSASISHEQYF
DNA: TGCAGTGCCAGTATAAGCCACGAGCAGTACTTC
size: .
D: .
V: TRBV20-1
J: TRBJ2-7

CDR3: CATPKAQGLSTEAFF
DNA: TGTGCCACCCCTAAGGCGCAGGGATTAAGCACTGAAGCTTTCTTT
size: .
D: .
V: TRBV24-1
J: TRBJ1-1

CDR3: CASSYSWGAWETQYF
DNA: TGTGCCAGCAGTTACTCCTGGGGGGCCTGGGAGACCCAGTACTTC
size: .
D: .
V: TRBV6-2/TRBV6-3
J: TRBJ2-5

CDR3: CASSLQGSGANVLTF
DNA: TGTGCCAGCAGTTTGCAGGGCTCTGGGGCCAACGTCCTGACTTTC
size: .
D: .
V: TRBV6-2/TRBV6-3
J: TRBJ2-6

CDR3: CASSQESAGGERAREQFF
DNA: TGTGCCAGCAGCCAAGAGTCAGCGGGAGGCGAGAGGGCAAGGGAGCAGTTCTTC
size: .
D: TRBD2
V: TRBV3-1/TRBV3-2
J: TRBJ2-1

CDR3: CAISRPPNTEAFF
DNA: TGTGCCATCAGTCGACCGCCGAACACTGAAGCTTTCTTT
size: once
D: .
V: TRBV10-3
J: TRBJ1-1

CDR3: CASSLGWAADEQYF
DNA: TGTGCCAGCAGCTTGGGGTGGGCAGCGGACGAGCAGTACTTC
size: .
D: .
V: TRBV5-6
J: TRBJ2-7

CDR3: CASSYPNTGELFF
DNA: TGTGCCAGCAGTTACCCTAACACCGGGGAGCTGTTTTTT
size: .
D: .
V: TRBV6-5
J: TRBJ2-2

CDR3: CASSLGQPYGYTF
DNA: TGTGCCAGCAGCTTGGGACAGCCCTATGGCTACACCTTC
size: .
D: .
V: TRBV5-6
J: TRBJ1-2

CDR3: CASSSLGYNEQFF
DNA: TGCGCCAGCAGCTCCCTCGGATACAATGAGCAGTTCTTC
size: .
D: .
V: TRBV5-1
J: TRBJ2-1

CDR3: CATSRVLSPQGLPNTEAFF
DNA: TGTGCCACCAGCAGAGTCCTAAGCCCCCAGGGACTCCCGAACACTGAAGCTTTCTTT
size: .
D: .
V: TRBV15
J: TRBJ1-1

CDR3: CASTLWAENTEAFF
DNA: TGTGCCAGCACTCTATGGGCAGAGAACACTGAAGCTTTCTTT
size: .
D: .
V: TRBV28
J: TRBJ1-1

CDR3: CASSQDMWGAQETQYF
DNA: TGCGCCAGCAGCCAAGATATGTGGGGGGCCCAAGAGACCCAGTACTTC
size: .
D: .
V: TRBV4-1
J: TRBJ2-5

CDR3: CSVTGTSGASSTDTQYF
DNA: TGCAGCGTTACCGGGACTAGCGGGGCCTCTAGCACAGATACGCAGTATTTT
size: .
D: TRBD2
V: TRBV29-1
J: TRBJ2-3

CDR3: CASSPIGNEQFF
DNA: TGTGCCAGCAGCCCCATCGGGAATGAGCAGTTCTTC
size: .
D: .
V: TRBV5-4
J: TRBJ2-1

CDR3: CASSVMDSNTGELFF
DNA: TGTGCCAGCAGCGTAATGGACTCTAACACCGGGGAGCTGTTTTTT
size: .
D: .
V: TRBV9
J: TRBJ2-2

CDR3: CASSAQSNTIYF
DNA: TGTGCCAGCAGCGCCCAGTCAAACACCATATATTTT
size: .
D: .
V: TRBV9
J: TRBJ1-3

CDR3: CSAKNTEAFF
DNA: TGCAGTGCTAAGAACACTGAAGCTTTCTTT
size: .
D: .
V: TRBV20-1
J: TRBJ1-1

CDR3: CASSFLGSGELFF
DNA: TGTGCCAGCAGTTTCCTTGGCTCCGGGGAGCTGTTTTTT
size: .
D: .
V: TRBV27
J: TRBJ2-2

CDR3: CASSPMVGNQPQHF
DNA: TGTGCCAGCTCACCAATGGTGGGGAATCAGCCCCAGCATTTT
size: .
D: .
V: TRBV18
J: TRBJ1-5

CDR3: CASSLAGARTDTQYF
DNA: TGCGCCAGCAGCTTGGCTGGCGCCCGCACAGATACGCAGTATTTT
size: .
D: .
V: TRBV5-1
J: TRBJ2-3

CDR3: CASSHPGLAGGQNEQFF
DNA: TGTGCCAGCAGCCACCCCGGACTAGCGGGAGGGCAGAATGAGCAGTTCTTC
size: .
D: TRBD2
V: TRBV3-1/TRBV3-2
J: TRBJ2-1

CDR3: CASSSSWQRGHNEQFF
DNA: TGTGCCAGCAGCTCTTCCTGGCAGAGGGGTCACAATGAGCAGTTCTTC
size: once
D: .
V: TRBV7-2
J: TRBJ2-1

CDR3: CASSYSKIYGYTF
DNA: TGTGCCAGCAGTTACTCGAAGATCTATGGCTACACCTTC
size: once
D: .
V: TRBV6-2/TRBV6-3
J: TRBJ1-2

CDR3: CATSRDGTGVFSEAFF
DNA: TGTGCCACCAGCAGAGATGGGACAGGGGTGTTCTCTGAAGCTTTCTTT
size: few
D: TRBD1
V: TRBV15
J: TRBJ1-1

CDR3: CASSSLTPPGAPYGYTF
DNA: TGTGCCAGCAGTTCCCTAACCCCTCCGGGGGCCCCCTATGGCTACACCTTC
size: .
D: .
V: TRBV6-2/TRBV6-3
J: TRBJ1-2

CDR3: CASSDRGNTGELFF
DNA: TGTGCCAGCAGCGACAGGGGTAACACCGGGGAGCTGTTTTTT
size: .
D: TRBD1
V: TRBV19
J: TRBJ2-2

CDR3: CASSELKGNDNEQFF
DNA: TGTGCCAGCAGCGAACTCAAGGGGAATGACAATGAGCAGTTCTTC
size: .
D: .
V: TRBV13
J: TRBJ2-1

CDR3: CASSLSGLGSTDTQYF
DNA: TGTGCCAGCAGCTTAAGTGGACTAGGGAGCACAGATACGCAGTATTTT
size: once
D: TRBD2
V: TRBV7-2
J: TRBJ2-3

CDR3: CASSPKRGQPRRDTIYF
DNA: TGTGCCAGCAGCCCGAAAAGAGGACAGCCAAGGAGGGACACCATATATTTT
size: .
D: .
V: TRBV14
J: TRBJ1-3

CDR3: CASRGAAAANTGELFF
DNA: TGCGCCAGCAGGGGCGCAGCGGCGGCAAACACCGGGGAGCTGTTTTTT
size: few
D: .
V: TRBV4-3
J: TRBJ2-2